The entry that follows covers one TCR beta chain sequence. This record comes from a study of blood T cell repertoires in COVID-19. The wider study: The samples span acute and convalescent COVID-19 from the United States, Italy and Spain.

Source study methods: Amplification from reference gene primers served as the basis for estimated nucleated cell counts. The method was immunoSEQ multiplex PCR; TCRdb's version includes in-frame clones alone and lacks a portion of them. V and J calls and clone size are as listed in that table; D and trimming were resolved from the DNA. The table records approximately 150,000 clones, 80% to 90% of them present only once. Germline CDR1 reads DFQATT; CDR2 reads SNEGSKA (reference sequence). Between the trimmed V and J ends, which lost 3 bases and 0 bases, there was a span of 12 bases. The CDR3 consists of 15 residues.

The receptor's source is a man in his 70s with acute or convalescent COVID-19. Source material: peripheral blood. This rearrangement joins TRBV20-1 to TRBJ1-5, with D possibly TRBD1 on 6 matching bases. For the CDR3, the DNA is TGCAGTGCTAGTAAGGGGGGGTATAGCAATCAGCCCCAGCATTTT. This translates into CSASKGGYSNQPQHF.